Each of the 25 T cell receptor beta chains below was sequenced from the same sample in a study of OX40 agonist ivuxolimab in advanced cancers. Libraries were prepared by immunoSEQ multiplex PCR; TCRdb keeps only in-frame clonotypes and omits some of them. The sample has about 61,000 clones, roughly 90% seen once. The sequencing used CD4+ or CD8+ T cells sorted from blood, collected in a trial of the OX40 agonist ivuxolimab. The receptor source for this set is an adult with an advanced solid tumor such as melanoma, head and neck, liver or kidney cancer.

The chain is built from TRBV29-1 and TRBJ1-1; the D is unclear. The CDR3 is 13 residues long. CDR1 SQVTM and CDR2 ANQGSEA come from the germline V gene. The V and J ends lost 4 bases and 0 bases respectively, with 9 bases between them. The CDR3 sequence: CSVAGRMNTEAFF. The CDR3 nucleotides read TGCAGCGTTGCTGGCAGGATGAACACTGAAGCTTTCTTT.

The J gene is TRBJ2-1, the V gene TRBV7-6; TRBD2 matches 7 bases. Germline lookup yields CDR1 SGHVS and CDR2 FNYEAQ. V was pared by 0 bases and J by 7 bases, with 6 bases of the junction left unmatched. This CDR3 region has 15 residues. As DNA, the CDR3 is TGTGCCAGCAGCTTAGCGGGTGTCGGGGGGAATGAGCAGTTCTTC. Translated, it gives CASSLAGVGGNEQFF.

The V gene is TRBV5-1, the J gene TRBJ2-1; 7 bases map to TRBD2. CDR3 length: 16 amino acids. Unmatched junction bases numbered 5, after V lost 1 base and J lost 1 base. The germline V gene has CDR1 SGHRS and CDR2 YFSETQ. The CDR3 nucleotides are TGCGCCAGCAGCTTGCTGCTAGCGGTTTCCTACAATGAGCAGTTCTTC. Translation gives CASSLLLAVSYNEQFF. Variable domain in full (rest from reference TRBV5-1 and TRBJ2-1): KAGVTQTPRYLIKTRGQQVTLSCSPISGHRSVSWYQQTPGQGLQFLFEYFSETQRNKGNFPGRFSGRQFSNSRSEMNVSTLELGDSALYLCASSLLLAVSYNEQFFGPGTRLTVL.

This sequence joins TRBV19 and TRBJ1-2, with no clear D. The ends were cut back, 7 bases at V and 3 bases at J, with 9 bases in the middle. Germline CDR1 LNHDA, CDR2 SQIVND (reference sequence). The CDR3 consists of 12 residues. CDR3 sequence: CASTGGDYGYTF. The CDR3 DNA reads TGTGCCAGTACGGGCGGTGACTATGGCTACACCTTC.

V is TRBV6-1 and J is TRBJ1-3; D call uncertain. Germline V gene sequence: CDR1 MNHNS, CDR2 SASEGT. The ends were cut back, 5 bases at V and 0 bases at J, with 11 bases in the middle. This CDR3 is 15 amino acids long. In DNA form, the CDR3 reads TGTGCCAGCAGTCGTCTTAAGGGCTCTGGAAACACCATATATTTT. This gives the protein CASSRLKGSGNTIYF.

This clone showed up just a few times. This sequence joins TRBV10-3 and TRBJ1-2; no clear D. In germline, CDR1 is ENHRY, CDR2 SYGVKD. The CDR3 is 15 residues long. V was clipped by 0 bases and J by 0 bases, with 8 bases between them. Here the CDR3 DNA reads TGTGCCATCAGTGAGTCCAACTGGGCTAACTATGGCTACACCTTC. Translation gives CAISESNWANYGYTF.

CDR3 sequence: CASSLLGTEAFF. CDR3 sequence (DNA): TGTGCCAGCAGTTTACTTGGGACTGAAGCTTTCTTT. J is TRBJ1-1 and V is TRBV28; D gene uncertain. The V gene lost 2 bases and the J gene lost 5 bases, with 6 bases spanning the gap. Germline V gene lookup returns CDR1 MDHEN and CDR2 SYDVKM. This CDR3 is built from 12 residues.

The chain is built from TRBV30 and TRBJ2-5; no clear D gene. V lost 2 bases, J lost 7 bases, and 11 bases lay in between. The CDR3 is 12 amino acids. From germline, CDR1 is GTSNPN and CDR2 SVGIG (reference sequence). CDR3 region: CAWSPIFGTQYF. The DNA of the CDR3 is TGTGCCTGGAGTCCGATTTTCGGGACCCAGTACTTC.

The V and J genes are TRBV28 and TRBJ1-5, with unresolved D. Trimming cost V 3 bases and J 7 bases, with 10 bases left between them. Germline V gene sequence: CDR1 MDHEN, CDR2 SYDVKM. CDR3 length: 13 amino acids. The DNA of the CDR3 is TGTGCCAGCAGTTTGAGGGAGTACCAGCCCCAGCATTTT. Its protein is CASSLREYQPQHF.

The genes are TRBV6-5 and TRBJ2-1; D unresolved. The CDR3 has 11 residues. From germline, CDR1 is MNHEY and CDR2 SVGAGI. Trimming left V 4 bases short and J 10 bases short, with 8 bases between. CDR3: CASSSFDEQFF. CDR3 DNA sequence: TGTGCCAGCAGTTCGTTCGACGAGCAGTTCTTC.

The CDR3 sequence: CASSPLEGRDGYTF. In DNA form, the CDR3 reads TGCGCCAGCAGCCCCCTTGAGGGTAGGGATGGCTACACCTTC. The chain employs TRBV4-3 and TRBJ1-2; no clear D. V lost 4 bases, J lost 6 bases, and 15 bases lay in between. Germline V gene data show CDR1 as LGHNA and CDR2 as YSLEER. The CDR3 spans 14 residues.

The V and J genes are TRBV28 and TRBJ1-4; 8 bases are shared with TRBD1. From germline, CDR1 is MDHEN and CDR2 SYDVKM. V lost 0 bases to trimming and J lost 8 bases; unmatched junction nucleotides: 11. This CDR3 is 17 amino acids long. In DNA form, the CDR3 reads TGTGCCAGCAGTTTATGGGCCGGCGGACAGGGTGGGGAAAAACTGTTTTTT. Its translation: CASSLWAGGQGGEKLFF.

The chain carries TRBV9 and TRBJ2-6, with D possibly matching TRBD1 (5 bases). Germline V CDR1 and CDR2: SGDLS, YYNGEE. Trimming stripped 4 bases from V and 4 bases from J, with 18 bases between. CDR3 length: 17 residues. The CDR3 protein is CASSSATARTGANVLTF. The DNA of the CDR3 is TGTGCCAGCAGCTCCGCGACAGCGAGGACCGGGGCCAACGTCCTGACTTTC.

V is TRBV7-9 and J is TRBJ1-1; D is unclear. The germline V gene has CDR1 SEHNR and CDR2 FQNEAQ (reference sequence). This CDR3 has 13 amino acids. V gave up 4 bases and J gave up 5 bases, with 11 bases separating them. The CDR3 region is CASSSGMGTEAFF. CDR3 DNA: TGTGCCAGCAGCTCGGGGATGGGGACTGAAGCTTTCTTT.

The V gene is TRBV12-5, the J gene TRBJ1-1, with D possibly being TRBD1 (5 bases). CDR1 is LGHNT and CDR2 is FRNRAP in the germline V gene. The V end was cut by 4 bases, the J end by 5 bases, with 11 bases between. CDR3 length: 13 residues. The CDR3 sequence: CASGWGLGTEAFF. The CDR3 DNA is TGTGCTAGTGGTTGGGGGTTAGGGACTGAAGCTTTCTTT. Filled out from reference TRBV12-5 and TRBJ1-1, the complete variable domain reads DARVTQTPRHKVTEMGQEVTMRCQPILGHNTVFWYRQTMMQGLELLAYFRNRAPLDDSGMPKDRFSAEMPDATLATLKIQPSEPRDSAVYFCASGWGLGTEAFFGQGTRLTVV.

As DNA, the CDR3 is TGTGCCAGCAGTTTGGGCCCGATGTCTGGTTCTGGCGAGCAGTACGTC. Its protein is CASSLGPMSGSGEQYV. J is TRBJ2-7 and V is TRBV6-5; D is unresolved. Germline CDR1 is MNHEY and CDR2 is SVGAGI. The CDR3 contains 16 residues. V lost 4 bases to trimming and J lost 6 bases, with 22 bases between them.

This clone was found once. The J gene is TRBJ1-2, the V gene TRBV29-1; D gene uncertain. This CDR3 spans 14 amino acids. Germline lookup yields CDR1 SQVTM and CDR2 ANQGSEA. V was shortened by 3 bases and J by 8 bases, with 19 bases between the two germline ends. The DNA for the CDR3 is TGCAGCGTTGATAACCGGGAGATTTTCGAGGGCTACACCTTC. Translation: CSVDNREIFEGYTF. Full variable domain (rest looked up from reference TRBV29-1 and TRBJ1-2): SAVISQKPSRDICQRGTSLTIQCQVDSQVTMMFWYRQQPGQSLTLIATANQGSEATYESGFVIDKFPISRPNLTFSTLTVSNMSPEDSSIYLCSVDNREIFEGYTFGSGTRLTVV.

V is TRBV7-9 and J is TRBJ2-1; possible D gene TRBD2, 6 bases. The V end was cut by 0 bases, the J end by 2 bases, with 11 bases between. CDR1 is SEHNR and CDR2 is FQNEAQ in the germline V gene (reference sequence). The CDR3 is 16 amino acids. The CDR3 DNA reads TGTGCCAGCAGCTTAGCACCGGGAGCTCCCTACAATGAGCAGTTCTTC. Protein product: CASSLAPGAPYNEQFF.

V and J are TRBV28 and TRBJ2-3; 9 bases align to TRBD2. Per the germline V gene, CDR1 is MDHEN and CDR2 is SYDVKM. CDR3 length: 16 amino acids. After removal of 6 bases from V and 0 bases from J, the junction contained 7 bases not matched to a gene. CDR3 sequence: CASRKRGAPSTDTQYF. The CDR3 coding sequence is TGTGCCAGCAGAAAGCGGGGGGCCCCTAGCACAGATACGCAGTATTTT.

This clone was observed a single time. This chain connects TRBV6-1 to TRBJ1-5; unclear D gene. Trimming removed 4 bases at V and 1 base at J, with 11 bases between. Germline CDR1 is MNHNS and CDR2 is SASEGT. The CDR3 consists of 15 residues. CDR3 amino acids: CASSVLSGSNQPQHF. The CDR3 bases are TGTGCCAGCAGTGTTTTGTCGGGGAGCAATCAGCCCCAGCATTTT.

The genes are TRBV27 and TRBJ1-2; 8 nucleotides match TRBD1. This CDR3 comprises 15 residues. Germline lookup yields CDR1 MNHEY and CDR2 SMNVEV (reference sequence). With 7 bases clipped from V and 6 bases from J, the junction kept 13 bases outside the gene matches. CDR3 protein: CASTPQGGLFHGYTF. The CDR3 DNA reads TGTGCCAGCACCCCACAGGGGGGGCTTTTTCATGGCTACACCTTC.

In nucleotides, the CDR3 is TGTGCCAGCAGCTTAGACCCAGAGAGTTGGGAGACCCAGTACTTC. Protein sequence: CASSLDPESWETQYF. This chain uses TRBV7-2 with TRBJ2-5, with D unresolved. Germline assignment: CDR1 SGHTA and CDR2 FQGNSA. V lost 1 base to trimming and J lost 5 bases, with 14 bases between them. This CDR3 is built from 15 residues.

DNA of the CDR3: TGTGCCAGCAGTTTAGGGATTGGGGCGTATCAGCCCCAGCATTTT. As protein: CASSLGIGAYQPQHF. The chain joins TRBV27 to TRBJ1-5; D might be TRBD1 (5 bases). The V end lost 2 bases, the J end lost 5 bases, and 13 bases lay between the germline ends. The germline CDR1 and CDR2 sequences are MNHEY and SMNVEV (reference sequence). CDR3 size: 15 residues.

The chain employs TRBV21-1 and TRBJ2-4. TRBV21-1 is a pseudogene locus. The CDR3 has 17 amino acids. The CDR3 DNA sequence: TGTGCCAGCAGCAATAGTCGACGGAAACTAGCCAAAAACATTCAGTACTTC. This gives the protein CASSNSRRKLAKNIQYF.

V is TRBV6-5 and J is TRBJ2-3; D gene unclear. Germline CDR1 MNHEY, CDR2 SVGAGI. Trimming took 2 bases from V and 3 from J, leaving 9 bases between them. The CDR3 consists of 14 residues. The CDR3 spells CASSYLGSTDTQYF. CDR3 in DNA: TGTGCCAGCAGTTACCTGGGAAGTACAGATACGCAGTATTTT.